The 7 T cell receptor beta chains given below trace back to one sample, sequenced in a study of blood T cell repertoires in COVID-19 (dated by TCRdb to 2020 to 2021). Libraries were built with the immunoSEQ multiplex PCR assay. The immuneACCESS repertoire file appears here via TCRdb, limited to in-frame rearrangements. These files lack a portion of the clones; in checked studies, under half of the deficit traces to unresolved V genes, and the cause of the others is not known. The sample table records roughly 250,000 clones; around 82% of these occur just once. The biggest ten clones account for approximately 14% of the sample. Sequencing was performed on peripheral blood. The receptors were sampled from a person aged 70 to 80 with COVID-19, enrolled during active disease.

The V call is TRBV10-3, the J call TRBJ1-6; 7 bases are shared with TRBD1. Germline values: CDR1 ENHRY, CDR2 SYGVKD. Trimming at V came to 2 bases and at J to 10 bases, leaving 5 bases not matched to a gene. This CDR3 spans 14 amino acids. CDR3 nucleotides: TGTGCCATCAGTGAGGGGACAGTCGACTCACCCCTCCACTTT. Translating it yields CAISEGTVDSPLHF.

The chain recombines TRBV7-3 with TRBJ2-7; 8 bases map to TRBD1. The CDR3 runs 14 residues. CDR1 is SGHTA and CDR2 is FQGTGA in the germline V gene. Trimming removed 4 bases from V and 6 bases from J; junction bases left unmatched: 8. CDR3 protein: CASSSQGAGFEQYF. The CDR3 DNA sequence: TGTGCCAGCAGCTCTCAGGGGGCAGGGTTCGAGCAGTACTTC.

V gene TRBV4-3 combines with J gene TRBJ2-2, with 7 bases lining up with TRBD2. The germline V gene has CDR1 LGHNA and CDR2 YSLEER. The CDR3 consists of 18 residues. With V trimmed by 0 bases and J by 3 bases, 10 bases remained unmatched. In DNA, the CDR3 is TGCGCCAGCAGCCAAGACCTGGGGGGGGATCTGGACACCGGGGAGCTGTTTTTT. Its translation is CASSQDLGGDLDTGELFF.

This chain connects TRBV6-6 to TRBJ2-7; D is ambiguous. This CDR3 region has 13 residues. V was shortened by 0 bases and J by 5 bases, with 8 bases between the two germline ends. Germline V CDR1 and CDR2: MNHNY, SVGAGI (reference sequence). CDR3 DNA: TGTGCCAGCAGTTACTCGACAACCAACGAGCAGTACTTC. It specifies CASSYSTTNEQYF.

The V call is TRBV12-3 or TRBV12-4, the J call TRBJ1-6, with D perhaps matching TRBD1 (6 bases). CDR3 length: 13 residues. The germline V and J ends were trimmed by 7 bases and 7 bases, with 11 bases remaining between them. This CDR3 is CASTIRGNSPLHF. CDR3 sequence (DNA): TGTGCCAGCACCATCAGGGGAAATTCACCCCTCCACTTT.

The chain combines TRBV10-3 with TRBJ1-4; D might be TRBD1 (5 bases). Trimming removed 4 bases from V and 8 bases from J, with 11 bases in between. The CDR3 is made up of 13 amino acids. Germline CDR1 and CDR2: ENHRY and SYGVKD. This CDR3 reads CAISGDSGEKLFF. The CDR3 DNA follows: TGTGCCATCAGTGGTGACAGTGGGGAAAAACTGTTTTTT.

The chain combines TRBV5-4 with TRBJ2-1; 8 bases are a match to TRBD2. Germline loops: CDR1 SGHNT, CDR2 YYREEE (reference sequence). V shed 5 bases, J shed 9 bases, and the junction held 13 bases outside the gene matches. The CDR3 spans 15 residues. The DNA for the CDR3 is TGTGCCAGCAGTTCCCCGGGACTAGGGTGGAGTGAGCAGTTCTTC. Protein sequence: CASSSPGLGWSEQFF.